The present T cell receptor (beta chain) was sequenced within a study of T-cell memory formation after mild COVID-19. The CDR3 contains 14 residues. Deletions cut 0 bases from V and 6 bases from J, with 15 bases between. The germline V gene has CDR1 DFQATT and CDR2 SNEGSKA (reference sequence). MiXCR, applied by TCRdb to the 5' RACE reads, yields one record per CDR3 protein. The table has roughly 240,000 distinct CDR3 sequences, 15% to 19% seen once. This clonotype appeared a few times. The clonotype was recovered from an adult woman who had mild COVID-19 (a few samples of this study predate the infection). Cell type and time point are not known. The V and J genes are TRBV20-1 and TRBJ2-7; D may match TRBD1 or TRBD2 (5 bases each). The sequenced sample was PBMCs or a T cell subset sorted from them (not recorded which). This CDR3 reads CSAREGTARPEQYF. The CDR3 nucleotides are TGCAGTGCTAGAGAAGGGACCGCACGGCCCGAGCAGTACTTC.